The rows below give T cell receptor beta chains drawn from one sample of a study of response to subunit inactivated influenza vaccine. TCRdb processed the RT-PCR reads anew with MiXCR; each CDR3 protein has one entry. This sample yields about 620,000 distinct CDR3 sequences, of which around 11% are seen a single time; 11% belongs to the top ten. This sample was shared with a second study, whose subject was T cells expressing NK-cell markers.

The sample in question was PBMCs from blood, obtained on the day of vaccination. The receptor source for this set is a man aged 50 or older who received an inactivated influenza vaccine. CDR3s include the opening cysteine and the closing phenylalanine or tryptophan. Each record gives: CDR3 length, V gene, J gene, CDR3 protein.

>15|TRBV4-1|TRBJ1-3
CASSQLQGTGNTIYF
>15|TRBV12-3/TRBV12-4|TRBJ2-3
CASSYDRVGTDTQYF
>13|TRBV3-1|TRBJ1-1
CASSQDSGGSAFF
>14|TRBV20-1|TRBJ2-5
CSARGLGSGETQYF
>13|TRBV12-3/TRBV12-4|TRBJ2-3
CASSLSGKDTQYF
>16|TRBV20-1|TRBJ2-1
CSARDLGQGSNNEQFF
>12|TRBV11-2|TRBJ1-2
CASSPEVGGYTF
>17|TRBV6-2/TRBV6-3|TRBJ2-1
CASSSGLAVGYYNEQFF
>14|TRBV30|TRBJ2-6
CAWTSSARANVLTF
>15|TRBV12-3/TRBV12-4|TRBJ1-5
CASSLAGGSNQPQHF
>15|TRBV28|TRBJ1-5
CASSYQGSSNQPQHF
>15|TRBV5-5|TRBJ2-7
CASSFRPWGSYEQYF
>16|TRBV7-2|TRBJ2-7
CASSLQTSGGNYEQYF
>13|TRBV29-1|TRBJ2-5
CSVETTGRETQYF
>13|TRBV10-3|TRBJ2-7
CAIRTSLGDEQYF
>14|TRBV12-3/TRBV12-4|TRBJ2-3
CASSSRLGADTQYF
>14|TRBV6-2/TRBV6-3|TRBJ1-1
CASSYAVGGTEAFF
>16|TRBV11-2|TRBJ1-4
CASSLGLRGLREKLFF
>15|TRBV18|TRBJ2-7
CASSPRGTGSYEQYF
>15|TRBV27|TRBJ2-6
CASTLLGLGANVLTF
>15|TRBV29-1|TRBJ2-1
CSVCLAESSYNEQFF
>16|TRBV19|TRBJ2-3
CASSSSDGGLTDTQYF
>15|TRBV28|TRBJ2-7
CASRKRHSRSYEQYF
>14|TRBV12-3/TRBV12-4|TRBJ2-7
CASSLAMVTYEQYF
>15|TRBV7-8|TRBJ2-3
CASSQNRGPTDTQYF
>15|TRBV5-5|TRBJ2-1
CASSLPWDSYNEQFF
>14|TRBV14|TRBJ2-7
CASSQFLGAGEQYF
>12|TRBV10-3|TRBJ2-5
CAISADQETQYF
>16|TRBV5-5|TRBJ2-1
CASSLDPGGSYNEQFF
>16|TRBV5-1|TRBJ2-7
CASSLVPGTGAYEQYF
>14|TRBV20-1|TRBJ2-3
CSARSLAGSDTQYF
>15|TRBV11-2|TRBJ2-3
CASSPAGGSSNTQYF
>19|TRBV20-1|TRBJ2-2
CSASPPAGTSGRVIGELFF
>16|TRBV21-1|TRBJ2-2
CASSKAGQGTPGELFF
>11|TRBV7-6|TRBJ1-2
CASGWGYGYTF
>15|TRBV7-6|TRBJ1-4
CASSRETATNEKLFF
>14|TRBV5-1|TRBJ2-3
CASSDGGRRDTQYF
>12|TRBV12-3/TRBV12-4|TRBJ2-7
CASSHIIHEQYF
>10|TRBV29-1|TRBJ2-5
CSSGGGTQYF
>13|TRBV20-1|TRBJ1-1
CSARVAGVTEAFF
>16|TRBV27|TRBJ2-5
CASRSQGKGGQETQYF
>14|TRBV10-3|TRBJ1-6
CAISSQGAGSPLHF
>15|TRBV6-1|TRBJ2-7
CASRAPLGGSYEQYF
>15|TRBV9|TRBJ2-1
CASSVDGSEHNEQFF
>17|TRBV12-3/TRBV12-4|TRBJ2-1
CASRAKGLADSYNEQFF
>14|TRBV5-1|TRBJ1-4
CASSPDRADEKLFF
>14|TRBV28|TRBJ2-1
CASTMGTLYNEQFF
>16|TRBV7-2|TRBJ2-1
CASSPQGQGFGNEQFF
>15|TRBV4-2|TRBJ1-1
CASSQDPRANTEAFF
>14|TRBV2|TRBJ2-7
CASRILSGTYEQYF